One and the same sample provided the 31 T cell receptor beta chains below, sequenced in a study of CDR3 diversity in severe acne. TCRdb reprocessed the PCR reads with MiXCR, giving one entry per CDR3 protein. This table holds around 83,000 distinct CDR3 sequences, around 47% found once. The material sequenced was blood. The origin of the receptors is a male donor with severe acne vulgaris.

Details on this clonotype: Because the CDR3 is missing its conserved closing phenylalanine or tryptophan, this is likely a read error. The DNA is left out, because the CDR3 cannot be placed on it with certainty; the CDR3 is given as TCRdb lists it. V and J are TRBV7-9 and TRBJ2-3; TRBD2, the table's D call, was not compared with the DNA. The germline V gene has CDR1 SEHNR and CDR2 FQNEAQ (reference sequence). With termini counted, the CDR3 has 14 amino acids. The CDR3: CAGSLDSVGLAGYL.

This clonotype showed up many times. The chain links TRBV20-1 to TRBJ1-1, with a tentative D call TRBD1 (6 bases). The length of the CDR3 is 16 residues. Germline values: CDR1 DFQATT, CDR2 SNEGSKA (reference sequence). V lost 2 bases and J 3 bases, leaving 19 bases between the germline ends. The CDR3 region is CSARPLHVYRDTEAFF. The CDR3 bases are TGCAGTGCTAGACCCTTACACGTCTACAGGGACACTGAAGCTTTCTTT.

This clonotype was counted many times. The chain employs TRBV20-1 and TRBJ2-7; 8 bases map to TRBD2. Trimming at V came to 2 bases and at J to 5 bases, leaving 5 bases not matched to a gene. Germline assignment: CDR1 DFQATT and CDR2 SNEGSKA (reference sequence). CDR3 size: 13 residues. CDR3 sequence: CSARTSGPDEQYF. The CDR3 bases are TGCAGTGCTAGAACTAGCGGTCCTGACGAGCAGTACTTC.

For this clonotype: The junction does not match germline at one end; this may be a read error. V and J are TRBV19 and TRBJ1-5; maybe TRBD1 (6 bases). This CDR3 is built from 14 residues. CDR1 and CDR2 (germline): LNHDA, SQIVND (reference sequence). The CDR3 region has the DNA TGTGCTAGTAGAGACAGACAGGATGATCAGCCCCAGCATTTT. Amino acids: CASRDRQDDQPQHF.

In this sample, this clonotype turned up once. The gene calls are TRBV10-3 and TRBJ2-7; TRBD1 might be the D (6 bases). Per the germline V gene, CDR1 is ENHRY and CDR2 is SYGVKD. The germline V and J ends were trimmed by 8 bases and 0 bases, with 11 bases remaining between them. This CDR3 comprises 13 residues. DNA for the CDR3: TGTGCCATCTCGCAGGGGCCCTCCTACGAGCAGTACTTC. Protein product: CAISQGPSYEQYF.

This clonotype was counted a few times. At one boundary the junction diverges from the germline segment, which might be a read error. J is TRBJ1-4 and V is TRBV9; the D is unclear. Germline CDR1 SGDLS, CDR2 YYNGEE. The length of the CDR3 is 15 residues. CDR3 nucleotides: TGTGCCAGCGGCGTAGAGTACGGACGGGGTGAAAAACTGTTTTTT. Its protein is CASGVEYGRGEKLFF.

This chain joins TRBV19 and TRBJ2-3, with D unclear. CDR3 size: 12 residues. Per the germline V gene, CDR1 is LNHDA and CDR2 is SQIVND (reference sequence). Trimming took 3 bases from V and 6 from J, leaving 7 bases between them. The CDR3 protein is CASSMGLDTQYF. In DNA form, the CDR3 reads TGTGCCAGTAGTATGGGGTTGGATACGCAGTATTTT.

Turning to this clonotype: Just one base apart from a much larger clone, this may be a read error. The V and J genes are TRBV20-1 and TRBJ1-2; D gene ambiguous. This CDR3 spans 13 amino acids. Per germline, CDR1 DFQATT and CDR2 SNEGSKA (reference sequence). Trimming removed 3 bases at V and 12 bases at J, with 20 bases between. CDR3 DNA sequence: TGCAGTGCTAGCACTCCGGGTGTGCGCGGCCACACCTTC. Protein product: CSASTPGVRGHTF.

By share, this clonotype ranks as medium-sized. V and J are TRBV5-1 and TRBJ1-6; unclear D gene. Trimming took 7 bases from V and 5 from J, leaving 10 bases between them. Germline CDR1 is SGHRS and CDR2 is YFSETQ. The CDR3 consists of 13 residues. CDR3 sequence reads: CASGRVDNSPLHF. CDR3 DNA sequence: TGCGCCAGCGGAAGGGTGGATAATTCACCCCTCCACTTT.

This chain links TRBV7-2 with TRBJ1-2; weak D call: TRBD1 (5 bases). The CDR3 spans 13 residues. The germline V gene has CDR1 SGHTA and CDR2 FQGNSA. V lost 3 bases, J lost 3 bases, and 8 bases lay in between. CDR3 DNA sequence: TGTGCCAGCAGCTTCCGGGGCTACTATGGCTACACCTTC. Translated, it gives CASSFRGYYGYTF. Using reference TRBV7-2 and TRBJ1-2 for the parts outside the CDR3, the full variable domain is GAGVSQSPSNKVTEKGKDVELRCDPISGHTALYWYRQSLGQGLEFLIYFQGNSAPDKSGLPSDRFSAERTGGSVSTLTIQRTQQEDSAVYLCASSFRGYYGYTFGSGTRLTVV.

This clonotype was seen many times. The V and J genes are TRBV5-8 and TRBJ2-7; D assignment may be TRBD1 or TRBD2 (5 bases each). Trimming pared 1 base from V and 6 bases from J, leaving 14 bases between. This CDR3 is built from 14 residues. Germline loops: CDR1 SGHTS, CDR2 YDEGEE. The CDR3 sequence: CASSLPPWDREQYF. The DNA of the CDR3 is TGTGCCAGCAGCTTGCCACCATGGGACCGCGAGCAGTACTTC.

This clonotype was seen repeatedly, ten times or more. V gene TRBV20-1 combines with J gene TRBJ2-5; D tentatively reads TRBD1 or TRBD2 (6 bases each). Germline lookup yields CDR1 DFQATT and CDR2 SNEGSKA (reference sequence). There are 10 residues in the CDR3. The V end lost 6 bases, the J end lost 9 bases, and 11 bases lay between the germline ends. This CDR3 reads CSALRGPQYF. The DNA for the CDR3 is TGCAGTGCCCTCCGGGGGCCCCAGTACTTC.

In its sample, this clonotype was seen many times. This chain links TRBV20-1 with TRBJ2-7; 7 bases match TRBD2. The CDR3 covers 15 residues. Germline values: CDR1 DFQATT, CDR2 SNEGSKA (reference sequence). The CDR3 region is CSPQPWGRDFFEQYF. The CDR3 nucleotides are TGCAGCCCTCAACCCTGGGGGAGGGACTTTTTCGAGCAGTACTTC.

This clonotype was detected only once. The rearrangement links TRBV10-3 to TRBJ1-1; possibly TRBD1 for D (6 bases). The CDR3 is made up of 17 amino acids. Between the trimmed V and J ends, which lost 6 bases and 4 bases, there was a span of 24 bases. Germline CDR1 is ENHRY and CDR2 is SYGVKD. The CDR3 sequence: CAIRRGADQPSGTEAFF. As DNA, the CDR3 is TGTGCCATCAGGAGGGGGGCAGACCAACCATCGGGCACTGAAGCTTTCTTT.

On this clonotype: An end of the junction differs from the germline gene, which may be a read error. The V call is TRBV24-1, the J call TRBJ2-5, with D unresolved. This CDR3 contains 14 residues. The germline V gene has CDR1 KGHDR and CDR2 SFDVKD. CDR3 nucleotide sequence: TGTGCCACCAGTGACCCAGGAACCGTAGAGATCCAGTACTTC. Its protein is CATSDPGTVEIQYF.

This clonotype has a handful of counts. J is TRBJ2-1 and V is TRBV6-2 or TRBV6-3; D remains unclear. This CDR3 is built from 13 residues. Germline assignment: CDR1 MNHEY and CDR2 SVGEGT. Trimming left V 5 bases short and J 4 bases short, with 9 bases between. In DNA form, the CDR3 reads TGTGCCAGCAGTCGATTACGGTACAATGAGCAGTTCTTC. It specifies CASSRLRYNEQFF.

This chain's CDR3 is CSAGSGDGYGYTF. The DNA for the CDR3 is TGCAGTGCTGGATCAGGGGACGGCTATGGCTACACCTTC. The V gene is TRBV20-1, the J gene TRBJ1-2; perhaps TRBD1 as D (6 bases). This CDR3 has 13 residues. Germline V CDR1 and CDR2: DFQATT, SNEGSKA (reference sequence). V lost 5 bases and J 4 bases, leaving 14 bases between the germline ends.

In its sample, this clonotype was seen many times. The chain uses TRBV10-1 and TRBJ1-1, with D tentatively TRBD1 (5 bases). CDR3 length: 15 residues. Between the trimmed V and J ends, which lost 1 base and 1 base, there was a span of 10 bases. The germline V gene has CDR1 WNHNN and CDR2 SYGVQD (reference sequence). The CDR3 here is CASSEWVGENTEAFF. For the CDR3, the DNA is TGCGCCAGCAGTGAGTGGGTAGGGGAGAACACTGAAGCTTTCTTT.

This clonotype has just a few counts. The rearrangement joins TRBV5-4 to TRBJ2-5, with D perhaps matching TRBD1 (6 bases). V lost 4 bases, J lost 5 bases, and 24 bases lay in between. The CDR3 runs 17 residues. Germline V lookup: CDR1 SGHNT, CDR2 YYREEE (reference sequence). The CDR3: CASSQTKQGWEMETQYF. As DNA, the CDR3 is TGTGCCAGCAGCCAGACGAAACAGGGATGGGAAATGGAGACCCAGTACTTC.

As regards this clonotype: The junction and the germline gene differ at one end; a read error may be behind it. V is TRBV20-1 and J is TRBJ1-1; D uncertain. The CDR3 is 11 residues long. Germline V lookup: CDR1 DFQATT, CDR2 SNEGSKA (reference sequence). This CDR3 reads CNARPTPRAFF. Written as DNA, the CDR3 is TGCAATGCTAGACCCACTCCCAGGGCTTTCTTT.

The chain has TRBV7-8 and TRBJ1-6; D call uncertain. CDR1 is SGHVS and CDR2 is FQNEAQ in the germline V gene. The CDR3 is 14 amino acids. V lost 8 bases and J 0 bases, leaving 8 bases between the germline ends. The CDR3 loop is CASAESSYNSPLHF. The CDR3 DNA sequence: TGTGCCAGCGCCGAGAGCTCCTATAATTCACCCCTCCACTTT.

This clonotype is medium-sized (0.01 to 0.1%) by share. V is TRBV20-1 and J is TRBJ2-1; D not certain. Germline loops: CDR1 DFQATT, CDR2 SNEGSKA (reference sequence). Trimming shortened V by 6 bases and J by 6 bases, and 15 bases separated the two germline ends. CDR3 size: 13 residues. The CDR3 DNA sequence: TGCAGTGCCAAATTCGGGCCCATCAATGAGCAGTTCTTC. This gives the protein CSAKFGPINEQFF.

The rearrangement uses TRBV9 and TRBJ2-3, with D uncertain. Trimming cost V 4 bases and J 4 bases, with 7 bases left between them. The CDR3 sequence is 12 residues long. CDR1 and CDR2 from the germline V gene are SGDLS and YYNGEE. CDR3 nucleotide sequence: TGTGCCAGCAGCCCTCGTCCAGATACGCAGTATTTT. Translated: CASSPRPDTQYF.

The CDR3 reads CASTRHAGTLYEQYF. DNA for the CDR3: TGTGCCAGCACCCGACATGCGGGGACCCTCTACGAGCAGTACTTC. V usage is TRBV7-8 and J usage is TRBJ2-7; perhaps TRBD2 as D (6 bases). V gave up 7 bases and J gave up 3 bases, with 19 bases separating them. In germline, CDR1 is SGHVS, CDR2 FQNEAQ. The CDR3 length is 15 residues. The full variable domain, rest sourced from reference TRBV7-8 and TRBJ2-7, is GAGVSQSPRYKVAKRGQDVALRCDPISGHVSLFWYQQALGQGPEFLTYFQNEAQLDKSGLPSDRFFAERPEGSVSTLKIQRTQQEDSAVYLCASTRHAGTLYEQYFGPGTRLTVT.

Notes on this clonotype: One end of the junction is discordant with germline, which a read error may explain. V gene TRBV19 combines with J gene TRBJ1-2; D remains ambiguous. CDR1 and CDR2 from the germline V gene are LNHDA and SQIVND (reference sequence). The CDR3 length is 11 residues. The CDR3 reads CASSIWNDHDF. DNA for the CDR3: TGTGCCAGTAGTATTTGGAACGATCACGACTTC.

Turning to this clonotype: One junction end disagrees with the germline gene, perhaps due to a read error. CDR3 loop: CASSYSQRDHSYEQYF. The CDR3 nucleotides read TGTGCCAGCAGTTACTCACAGCGGGACCACTCCTACGAGCAGTACTTC. The chain recombines TRBV10-3 with TRBJ2-7; TRBD2 matches 7 bases. CDR3 length: 16 residues. The germline CDR1 and CDR2 sequences are ENHRY and SYGVKD.

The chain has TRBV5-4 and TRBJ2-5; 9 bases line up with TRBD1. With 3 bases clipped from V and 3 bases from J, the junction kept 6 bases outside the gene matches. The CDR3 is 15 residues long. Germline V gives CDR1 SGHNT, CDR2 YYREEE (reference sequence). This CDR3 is CASSSGTGFKETQYF. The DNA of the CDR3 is TGTGCCAGCAGCTCCGGGACAGGGTTTAAAGAGACCCAGTACTTC. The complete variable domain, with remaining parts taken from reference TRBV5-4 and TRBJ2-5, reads ETGVTQSPTHLIKTRGQQVTLRCSSQSGHNTVSWYQQALGQGPQFIFQYYREEENGRGNFPPRFSGLQFPNYSSELNVNALELDDSALYLCASSSGTGFKETQYFGPGTRLLVL.

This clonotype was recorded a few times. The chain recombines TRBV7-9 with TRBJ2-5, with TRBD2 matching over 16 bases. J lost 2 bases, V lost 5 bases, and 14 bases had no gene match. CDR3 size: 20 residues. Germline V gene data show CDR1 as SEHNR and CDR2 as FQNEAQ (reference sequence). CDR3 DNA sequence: TGTGCCAGCAGCCCCCGCCCTGGGACTAGCGGGAGGGCAGGGCAAGAGACCCAGTACTTC. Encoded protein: CASSPRPGTSGRAGQETQYF.

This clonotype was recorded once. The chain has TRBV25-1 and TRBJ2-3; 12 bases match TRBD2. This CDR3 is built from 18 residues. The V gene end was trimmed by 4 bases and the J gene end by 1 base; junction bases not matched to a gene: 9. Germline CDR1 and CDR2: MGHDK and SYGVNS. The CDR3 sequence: CASSAPGASGGGTDTQYF. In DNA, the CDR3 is TGTGCCAGCAGTGCCCCCGGGGCTAGCGGGGGGGGCACAGATACGCAGTATTTT.

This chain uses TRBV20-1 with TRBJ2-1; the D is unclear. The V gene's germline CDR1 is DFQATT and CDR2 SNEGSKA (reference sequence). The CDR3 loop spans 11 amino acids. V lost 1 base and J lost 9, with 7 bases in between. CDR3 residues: CSARANREQFF. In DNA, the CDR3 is TGCAGTGCTAGAGCCAACCGTGAGCAGTTCTTC.

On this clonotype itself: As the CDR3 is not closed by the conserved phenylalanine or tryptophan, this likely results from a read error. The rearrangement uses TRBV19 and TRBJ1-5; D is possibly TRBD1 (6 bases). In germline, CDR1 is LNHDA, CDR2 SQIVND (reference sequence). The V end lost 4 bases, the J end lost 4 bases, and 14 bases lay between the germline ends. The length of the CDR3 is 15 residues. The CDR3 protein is CASSRAGTPNQPQHS. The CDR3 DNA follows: TGTGCCAGTAGTAGAGCCGGGACACCAAATCAGCCCCAGCATTCT.